The rows below give T cell receptor beta chains drawn from one sample of a study of beta chain features in type 1 diabetes. Only in-frame clones appear in the TCRdb table, and some are missing; sequencing was by immunoSEQ multiplex PCR. The data contain a few hundred thousand clones, 10% to 15% of them singletons. Sequencing input: naive CD4+ T cells from blood. These receptors all stem from a man between 18 and 35 years old in good health. The CDR3 runs from the conserved cysteine through the conserved F or W. Fields, in order: J gene, V gene, D gene, clone size, CDR3 protein, CDR3 DNA. The D gene is left open where the match is weak. Expanded clones get a size class; other rows say once, few or many, or leave the size out.

>TRBJ2-2|TRBV5-1|TRBD2|NA
CASGVTSGSPGELFF
TGCGCCAGCGGCGTCACTAGCGGGAGCCCCGGGGAGCTGTTTTTT
>TRBJ2-3|TRBV4-1|TRBD1|NA
CASSQPPGQGTDTQYF
TGCGCCAGCAGCCAGCCTCCGGGACAGGGAACAGATACGCAGTATTTT
>TRBJ1-1|TRBV19|TRBD1|NA
CASRNLRGKAFF
TGTGCCAGTAGAAATCTCAGGGGGAAAGCTTTCTTT
>TRBJ2-1|TRBV9|TRBD2|NA
CASSDERSGGGSYNEQFF
TGTGCCAGCAGCGACGAACGATCCGGGGGGGGCTCCTACAATGAGCAGTTCTTC
>TRBJ2-3|TRBV14|NA|NA
CASSLFTDTQYF
TGTGCCAGCAGCCTCTTCACAGATACGCAGTATTTT
>TRBJ2-5|TRBV14|TRBD1|NA
CASSLDRAVQYF
TGTGCCAGCAGCCTTGACAGGGCTGTTCAGTACTTC
>TRBJ2-2|TRBV5-1|NA|NA
CASSFQGNTGELFF
TGCGCCAGCAGCTTTCAGGGAAACACCGGGGAGCTGTTTTTT
>TRBJ1-5|TRBV5-1|NA|NA
CASSLEGAQPQHF
TGCGCCAGCAGCTTGGAGGGAGCTCAGCCCCAGCATTTT
>TRBJ2-1|TRBV5-1|TRBD2|few
CASSLATSGYNEQFF
TGCGCCAGCAGCTTGGCCACTAGCGGGTACAATGAGCAGTTCTTC
>TRBJ1-1|TRBV7-9|TRBD1|few
CASSSPTGAVEAFF
TGTGCCAGCAGCTCACCGACAGGGGCGGTTGAAGCTTTCTTT
>TRBJ2-7|TRBV5-4|TRBD2|few
CASSWSSGINEQYF
TGTGCCAGCAGCTGGAGTAGCGGGATAAACGAGCAGTACTTC
>TRBJ2-3|TRBV18|NA|NA
CASSQAARDTQYF
TGTGCCAGCTCACAAGCGGCCAGAGATACGCAGTATTTT
>TRBJ2-1|TRBV19|NA|NA
CASSSRRPLAAISYNEQFF
TGTGCCAGTAGTTCACGAAGGCCGTTAGCGGCCATCTCCTACAATGAGCAGTTCTTC
>TRBJ2-3|TRBV6-5|NA|few
CASSYSGLELPDTQYF
TGTGCCAGCAGTTACTCGGGGCTAGAATTGCCAGATACGCAGTATTTT
>TRBJ1-2|TRBV5-1|NA|NA
CASSLGPRQHYGYTF
TGCGCCAGCAGCTTGGGGCCCAGACAGCACTATGGCTACACCTTC
>TRBJ1-1|TRBV7-2|NA|NA
CASSPNPTENTEAFF
TGTGCCAGCAGCCCGAATCCGACAGAGAACACTGAAGCTTTCTTT
>TRBJ2-7|TRBV7-2|TRBD2|NA
CASSLALAGGPHEQYF
TGTGCCAGCAGCTTGGCACTAGCGGGAGGACCCCACGAGCAGTACTTC
>TRBJ2-1|TRBV7-3|NA|NA
CASSPRGSWNEQFF
TGTGCCAGCAGCCCACGGGGATCCTGGAATGAGCAGTTCTTC
>TRBJ1-1|TRBV29-1|NA|NA
CSVERQLNTEAFF
TGCAGCGTTGAGCGGCAGCTGAACACTGAAGCTTTCTTT
>TRBJ1-1|TRBV7-3|NA|NA
CASSPRSNTEAFF
TGTGCCAGCAGCCCGCGGTCGAACACTGAAGCTTTCTTT
>TRBJ2-7|TRBV28|TRBD1|NA
CASTVGQTYEQYF
TGTGCCAGCACCGTGGGACAGACCTACGAGCAGTACTTC
>TRBJ2-1|TRBV4-3|TRBD2|few
CASSQERETRNEQFF
TGCGCCAGCAGCCAAGAGCGGGAGACGCGCAATGAGCAGTTCTTC
>TRBJ1-5|TRBV28|NA|NA
CASSLGRIQPQHF
TGTGCCAGCAGTTTAGGCAGGATTCAGCCCCAGCATTTT
>TRBJ2-7|TRBV5-1|TRBD2|few
CASSFTSGRMHEQYF
TGCGCCAGCAGCTTTACTAGCGGGAGGATGCACGAGCAGTACTTC
>TRBJ2-1|TRBV9|NA|NA
CASSVSGGRTYNEQFF
TGTGCCAGCAGCGTATCAGGAGGTAGAACCTACAATGAGCAGTTCTTC
>TRBJ1-2|TRBV7-9|NA|few
CASSTEITPNYGYTF
TGTGCCAGCAGCACAGAAATAACACCGAACTATGGCTACACCTTC
>TRBJ1-2|TRBV29-1|TRBD1|few
CSVNRGPDYGYTF
TGCAGCGTCAACAGGGGCCCTGACTATGGCTACACCTTC
>TRBJ2-7|TRBV7-9|TRBD2|NA
CASTGTSVRHEQYF
TGTGCCAGCACCGGGACTAGCGTTCGCCACGAGCAGTACTTC
>TRBJ1-2|TRBV7-2|TRBD1|NA
CASSLVKKGATGYTF
TGTGCCAGCAGCTTAGTTAAGAAGGGGGCGACTGGCTACACCTTC
>TRBJ2-5|TRBV4-3|TRBD2|NA
CASSRAVAGTQETQYF
TGCGCCAGCAGCCGAGCGGTAGCGGGGACTCAAGAGACCCAGTACTTC
>TRBJ1-2|TRBV27|TRBD1|NA
CASKITGGYGYTF
TGTGCCAGCAAGATAACAGGGGGCTATGGCTACACCTTC
>TRBJ2-5|TRBV30|TRBD2|NA
CAWSVSRTSGVSETQYF
TGTGCCTGGAGTGTATCCCGGACTAGCGGGGTTAGCGAGACCCAGTACTTC
>TRBJ2-5|TRBV9|TRBD2|few
CASSVQVAGGQETQYF
TGTGCCAGCAGCGTACAAGTAGCGGGGGGCCAAGAGACCCAGTACTTC
>TRBJ1-2|TRBV28|TRBD1|few
CASSLGGTGINGYTF
TGTGCCAGCAGTTTAGGGGGGACAGGGATTAACGGCTACACCTTC
>TRBJ2-1|TRBV9|TRBD2|few
CASSPRTSGATEQFF
TGTGCCAGCAGCCCCCGGACTAGCGGGGCCACGGAGCAGTTCTTC
>TRBJ1-1|TRBV7-2|TRBD1|few
CASSGTGGNTEAFF
TGTGCCAGCAGCGGGACAGGGGGGAACACTGAAGCTTTCTTT
>TRBJ2-5|TRBV9|NA|few
CASSVSGNQETQYF
TGTGCCAGCAGCGTATCAGGGAATCAAGAGACCCAGTACTTC
>TRBJ2-1|TRBV6-1|TRBD2|NA
CASAGTSMEQFF
TGTGCCAGCGCCGGGACTAGCATGGAGCAGTTCTTC
>TRBJ1-5|TRBV18|NA|NA
CASSLGEAQPQHF
TGTGCCAGCTCACTAGGGGAGGCTCAGCCCCAGCATTTT
>TRBJ2-1|TRBV5-1|TRBD1|NA
CASSPGQGAYNEQFF
TGCGCCAGCAGCCCGGGACAGGGGGCTTACAATGAGCAGTTCTTC
>TRBJ1-4|TRBV28|TRBD1|few
CASSPWDRKMKWLFF
TGTGCCAGCAGTCCGTGGGACAGAAAAATGAAATGGCTGTTTTTT
>TRBJ2-1|TRBV7-6|TRBD1|few
CASSSRPGQSYNEQFF
TGTGCCAGCAGCTCCCGGCCGGGACAGTCTTACAATGAGCAGTTCTTC
>TRBJ1-1|TRBV7-2|NA|once
CASSFSQGTEAFF
TGTGCCAGCAGCTTTAGTCAGGGCACTGAAGCTTTCTTT
>TRBJ2-2|TRBV7-2|TRBD1|NA
CASTSHKTGVGTGELFF
TGTGCCAGCACCTCGCATAAGACAGGGGTCGGCACCGGGGAGCTGTTTTTT
>TRBJ2-1|TRBV23-1|NA|many
CASSQFRAREFF
TGCGCCAGCAGTCAATTCAGGGCCCGCGAGTTCTTC